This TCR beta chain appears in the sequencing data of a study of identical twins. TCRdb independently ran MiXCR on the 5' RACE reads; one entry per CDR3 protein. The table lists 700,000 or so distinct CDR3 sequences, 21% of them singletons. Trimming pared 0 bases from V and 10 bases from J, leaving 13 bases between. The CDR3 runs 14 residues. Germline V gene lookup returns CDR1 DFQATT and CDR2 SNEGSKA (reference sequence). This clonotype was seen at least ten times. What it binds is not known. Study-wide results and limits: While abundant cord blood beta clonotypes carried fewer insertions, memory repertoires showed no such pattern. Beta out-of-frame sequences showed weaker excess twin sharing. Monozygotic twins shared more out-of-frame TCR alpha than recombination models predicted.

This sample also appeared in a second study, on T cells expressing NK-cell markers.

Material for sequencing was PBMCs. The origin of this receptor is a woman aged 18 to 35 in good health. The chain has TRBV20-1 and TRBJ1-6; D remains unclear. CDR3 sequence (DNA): TGCAGTGCTAGAGAGCCCAGGTTATGGTCACCCCTCCACTTT. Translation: CSAREPRLWSPLHF.